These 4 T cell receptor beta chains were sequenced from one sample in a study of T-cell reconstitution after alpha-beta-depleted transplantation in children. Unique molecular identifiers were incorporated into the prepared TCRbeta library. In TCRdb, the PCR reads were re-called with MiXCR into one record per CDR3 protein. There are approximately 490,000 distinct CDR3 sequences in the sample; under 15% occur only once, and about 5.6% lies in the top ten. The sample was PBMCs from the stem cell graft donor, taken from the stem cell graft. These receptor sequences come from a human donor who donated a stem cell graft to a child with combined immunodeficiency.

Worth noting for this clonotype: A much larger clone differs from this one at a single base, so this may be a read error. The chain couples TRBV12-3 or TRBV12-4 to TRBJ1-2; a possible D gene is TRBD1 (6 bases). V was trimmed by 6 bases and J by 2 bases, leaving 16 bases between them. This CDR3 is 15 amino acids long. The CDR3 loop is CASRGPGVGNYGYTF. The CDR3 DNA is TGTGCCAGCAGAGGGCCAGGGGTGGGGAACTATGGCTACACCTTC.

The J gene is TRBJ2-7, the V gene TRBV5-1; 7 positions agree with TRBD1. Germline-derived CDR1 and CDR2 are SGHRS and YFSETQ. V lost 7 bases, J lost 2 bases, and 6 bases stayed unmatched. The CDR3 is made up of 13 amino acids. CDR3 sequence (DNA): TGCGCCAGCTACCGGGACAGTCCCTACGAGCAGTACTTC. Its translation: CASYRDSPYEQYF.

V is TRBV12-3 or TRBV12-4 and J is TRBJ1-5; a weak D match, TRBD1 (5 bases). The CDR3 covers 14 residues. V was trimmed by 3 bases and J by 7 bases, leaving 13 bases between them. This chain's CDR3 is CASSFVGGGQPQHF. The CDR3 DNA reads TGTGCCAGCAGTTTCGTGGGGGGAGGACAGCCCCAGCATTTT.

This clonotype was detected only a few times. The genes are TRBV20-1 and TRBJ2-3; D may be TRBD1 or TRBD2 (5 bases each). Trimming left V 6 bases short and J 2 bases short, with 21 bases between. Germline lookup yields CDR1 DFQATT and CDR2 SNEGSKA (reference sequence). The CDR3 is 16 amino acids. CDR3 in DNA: TGCAGTGCCCTGACCTGGGGCAGGAGGAACACAGATACGCAGTATTTT. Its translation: CSALTWGRRNTDTQYF.